The source of this T cell receptor beta chain is a study of regulatory T cells in long-lasting Graves disease. Time point of the sample: persistent/refractory GD, antithyroid drugs over 5 years with positive TRAb. Extracted RNA from PBMCs served as the source of the TCR library. Assembly of TCR beta libraries relied on iRepertoire HTBI primers together with Arm-PCR of CDR3 regions. TCRdb re-called the multiplex PCR reads through MiXCR, storing one row per CDR3 protein. The sample contains 300,000 to 500,000 distinct CDR3 sequences, around 20% of which appear only once. The CDR3 is 14 amino acids. With 7 bases removed from V and 0 bases from J, the gap between germline ends came to 15 bases. The germline CDR1 and CDR2 sequences are SQVTM and ANQGSEA.

The material sequenced was peripheral blood mononuclear cells (PBMCs), taken when the disease was refractory, from a patient treated with antithyroid drugs. The source is a female donor with Graves disease. The chain uses TRBV29-1 and TRBJ1-1; D is undetermined. CDR3 loop: CSATAQRMNTEAFF. CDR3 nucleotide sequence: TGCAGCGCTACCGCACAGCGCATGAACACTGAAGCTTTCTTT.